In its sample, the clone carrying this T cell receptor (beta chain) was seen many times. Its antigen remains unidentified. Total RNA (roughly 530 ng) served as template for TCR beta cDNA synthesis primed by a constant-region primer. Libraries of TCR beta came from three nested multiplex PCR rounds with slightly modified ARM-PCR. PCR rounds one and two used TRBV1-TRBV30 forward primers with a C-beta reverse primer for 9 to 10 cycles each. TCRdb re-analysed the multiplex PCR reads in MiXCR, keeping a single row per CDR3 protein. The top ten clones hold roughly 9% of a sample with hundreds of thousands of distinct CDR3 sequences, about 60% of them seen once. They got blood RNA out of unsorted whole blood and also pulled out germline DNA. The patients carried chronic HBV infection and had received no treatment. The data were taken from a study of tumor-infiltrating lymphocytes in primary liver carcinoma. The overall study: There were roughly 3.65 to 8 million productive TCRbeta reads per sample, a yield similar across tissue types.

Study-wide findings and caveats: Tumor-blood pairs (like tumor-adjacent pairs) overlapped less than tumor region pairs did.

CDR3 size: 14 residues. CDR1 SQVTM and CDR2 ANQGSEA come from the germline V gene. V lost 6 bases to trimming and J lost 3 bases; unmatched junction nucleotides: 10. This clonotype was sampled from a man aged 40-50 years with primary liver carcinoma and hepatitis B virus infection. This sequence joins TRBV29-1 and TRBJ1-2; 7 bases agree with TRBD1. The sequencing sample was made of peripheral blood. The CDR3 region is CSVLHQGGDYGYTF. In nucleotides, the CDR3 is TGCAGCGTCCTACATCAGGGGGGGGACTATGGCTACACCTTC.